These 30 T cell receptor beta chains share one sample of origin, sequenced in a study of blood T cell repertoires in COVID-19. Libraries were prepared by immunoSEQ multiplex PCR; TCRdb keeps only in-frame clonotypes and omits some of them. The sample carries about 150,000 clones, 80% to 90% recorded once. The sequenced material came from peripheral blood. These receptors originate from a woman aged 60-70 years with COVID-19, enrolled during active disease.

The V call is TRBV27, the J call TRBJ1-2, with TRBD1 identical over 10 bases. CDR1 and CDR2 (germline): MNHEY, SMNVEV (reference sequence). CDR3 length: 18 amino acids. V gave up 3 bases and J gave up 4 bases; unmatched junction bases: 14. The CDR3 sequence: CASSFFPTTGGPSYGYTF. The CDR3 DNA sequence: TGTGCCAGCAGTTTTTTCCCCACGACAGGGGGCCCCAGCTATGGCTACACCTTC.

V and J are TRBV5-6 and TRBJ2-2, with TRBD1 identical over 8 bases. Germline V CDR1 and CDR2: SGHDT, YYEEEE. The V and J ends lost 1 base and 3 bases, in that order; junction bases with no gene match: 11. The CDR3 has 18 amino acids. The CDR3: CASSLYGGGTGHTGELFF. The CDR3 bases are TGTGCCAGCAGCTTGTACGGCGGAGGGACAGGTCACACCGGGGAGCTGTTTTTT.

The chain is built from TRBV19 and TRBJ1-1, with 8 bases fitting TRBD1. The length of the CDR3 is 13 residues. Looked up from germline, CDR1 is LNHDA and CDR2 is SQIVND (reference sequence). Trimming took 5 bases from V and 4 from J; bases not matched to a gene: 3. CDR3 sequence: CASSFDRGTEAFF. CDR3 coding DNA: TGTGCCAGTAGTTTCGACAGGGGCACTGAAGCTTTCTTT.

This clone has a handful of counts. The chain uses TRBV25-1 and TRBJ1-4; 8 nucleotides match TRBD1. CDR1 and CDR2 from the germline V gene are MGHDK and SYGVNS. The CDR3 loop spans 13 amino acids. V shed 5 bases, J shed 7 bases, and the junction held 3 bases outside the gene matches. CDR3 coding DNA: TGTGCCAGCAGTATACAGGGGGTTGAAAAACTGTTTTTT. This gives the protein CASSIQGVEKLFF.

J is TRBJ2-7 and V is TRBV14, with TRBD1 matching 10 bases. J gave up 5 bases and V 5 bases, and 9 bases lay outside the gene matches. The CDR3 loop spans 15 amino acids. Germline values: CDR1 SGHDN, CDR2 FVKESK. The CDR3 loop is CASSKRQGAQNEQYF. CDR3 in DNA: TGTGCCAGCAGCAAAAGACAGGGGGCGCAAAACGAGCAGTACTTC.

The V gene is TRBV6-5, the J gene TRBJ1-2; 10 bases are shared with TRBD1. Germline trimming cut 6 bases from V and 6 bases from J; bases unmatched to any gene: 4. The CDR3 sequence is 13 residues long. The germline CDR1 and CDR2 sequences are MNHEY and SVGAGI. CDR3: CASSLGQGNGYTF. As DNA, the CDR3 is TGTGCCAGCAGCCTGGGACAGGGGAATGGCTACACCTTC.

Here the CDR3 DNA reads TGTGCCAGCAAATCTTACAGGGTAGAAGACACTGAAGCTTTCTTT. This encodes CASKSYRVEDTEAFF. The rearrangement uses TRBV6-5 and TRBJ1-1; weak D call: TRBD1 (6 bases). The CDR3 runs to 15 residues. The germline gives CDR1 MNHEY, CDR2 SVGAGI. Between the trimmed V and J ends, which lost 7 bases and 3 bases, there was a span of 18 bases.

This chain connects TRBV5-4 to TRBJ2-2; no firm D call. The CDR3 has 14 residues. Trimming removed 1 base at V and 0 bases at J, with 4 bases between. Germline V lookup: CDR1 SGHNT, CDR2 YYREEE (reference sequence). In DNA, the CDR3 is TGTGCCAGCAGCTTGACTACGAACACCGGGGAGCTGTTTTTT. Amino acids: CASSLTTNTGELFF.

The V gene is TRBV18, the J gene TRBJ1-5, with D unresolved. The CDR3 totals 14 residues. Trimming stripped 6 bases from V and 1 base from J, with 10 bases between. Germline V gives CDR1 KGHSH, CDR2 LQKENI. CDR3: CASSPIQSNQPQHF. The DNA for the CDR3 is TGTGCCAGCTCGCCGATTCAGAGCAATCAGCCCCAGCATTTT.

This chain joins TRBV7-9 and TRBJ2-3; 7 bases are shared with TRBD1. CDR1 and CDR2 from the germline V gene are SEHNR and FQNEAQ (reference sequence). The CDR3 has 15 amino acids. V lost 2 bases, J lost 3 bases, and 5 bases stayed unmatched. The CDR3: CASSLRQGWTDTQYF. The DNA of the CDR3 is TGTGCCAGCAGCTTAAGACAGGGATGGACAGATACGCAGTATTTT.

This clone is a singleton in its sample. The rearrangement uses TRBV20-1 and TRBJ1-2; a possible D gene is TRBD1 (5 bases). V was cut by 6 bases and J by 7 bases, with 9 bases left in between. The CDR3 sequence is 10 residues long. Germline loops: CDR1 DFQATT, CDR2 SNEGSKA (reference sequence). This chain's CDR3 is CSAGAGGYTF. The DNA for the CDR3 is TGCAGTGCAGGGGCCGGTGGCTACACCTTC.

The chain couples TRBV9 to TRBJ2-5; the match to TRBD2 covers 8 bases. Germline assignment: CDR1 SGDLS and CDR2 YYNGEE. The CDR3 sequence is 15 residues long. With V trimmed by 0 bases and J by 4 bases, 5 bases remained unmatched. The CDR3 loop is CASSVELAEGETQYF. In nucleotides, the CDR3 is TGTGCCAGCAGCGTAGAACTAGCGGAGGGAGAGACCCAGTACTTC.

Regarding this clone: Mismatch with germline at one junction end may stem from a read error. The CDR3 loop reads CASSDSGTSGNEQFF. CDR3 coding DNA: TGTGCCAGCAGTGACTCCGGGACTAGCGGGAATGAGCAGTTCTTC. V usage is TRBV6-5 and J usage is TRBJ2-1, with TRBD2 identical over 12 bases. The CDR3 spans 15 residues. In germline, CDR1 is MNHEY, CDR2 SVGAGI.

Regarding this clone: This specimen includes other DNA sequences encoding the same CDR3. The chain couples TRBV19 to TRBJ1-6; 7 nucleotides agree with TRBD1. Germline V gene data show CDR1 as LNHDA and CDR2 as SQIVND (reference sequence). V was pared by 5 bases and J by 9 bases, with 4 bases of the junction left unmatched. CDR3 size: 13 residues. The CDR3 DNA reads TGTGCCAGTAGTCGGGACAGAGGTTCACCCCTCCACTTT. Translating it yields CASSRDRGSPLHF.

This chain links TRBV10-2 with TRBJ1-3; 7 nucleotides match TRBD1. Germline V CDR1 and CDR2: WSHSY, SAAADI. The CDR3 consists of 16 residues. V shed 6 bases, J shed 0 bases, and the junction held 8 bases outside the gene matches. CDR3 loop: CASSKEGAFSGNTIYF. CDR3 bases: TGCGCCAGCAGCAAGGAGGGGGCCTTCTCTGGAAACACCATATATTTT.

The chain joins TRBV19 to TRBJ1-2; D possibly corresponds to TRBD1 (6 bases). The CDR3 loop spans 12 amino acids. CDR1 is LNHDA and CDR2 is SQIVND in the germline V gene (reference sequence). V lost 8 bases and J 7 bases, leaving 14 bases between the germline ends. CDR3 sequence (DNA): TGTGCCAGTTACAGGGTCATGCGTGGCTACACCTTC. The encoded protein is CASYRVMRGYTF.

CDR3 coding DNA: TGTGCCAGCAGCCTTGAGCGGGGGCCTAGCACAGATACGCAGTATTTT. This translates into CASSLERGPSTDTQYF. This chain joins TRBV5-6 and TRBJ2-3, with 8 bases identical to TRBD2. The germline V gene encodes CDR1 SGHDT and CDR2 YYEEEE. The CDR3 consists of 16 residues. V lost 4 bases and J lost 0; bases outside the gene matches: 7.

V is TRBV6-6 and J is TRBJ1-2, with 7 bases matching TRBD1. This CDR3 has 13 residues. With 5 bases clipped from V and 8 bases from J, the junction kept 8 bases outside the gene matches. CDR1 is MNHNY and CDR2 is SVGAGI in the germline V gene (reference sequence). The CDR3 sequence: CASSLDRVGGYTF. The CDR3, as DNA: TGTGCCAGCAGTCTCGACAGGGTTGGAGGCTACACCTTC.

The sample holds one count of this clone. The rearrangement joins TRBV19 to TRBJ1-6; the match to TRBD1 covers 9 bases. Germline trimming cut 3 bases from V and 9 bases from J; bases unmatched to any gene: 9. This CDR3 is built from 16 residues. The V gene's germline CDR1 is LNHDA and CDR2 SQIVND (reference sequence). The CDR3 DNA sequence: TGTGCCAGTAGTATCCGGACAGGGGTAACCACTTCACCCCTCCACTTT. Protein product: CASSIRTGVTTSPLHF.

This sequence joins TRBV7-3 and TRBJ2-3, with TRBD2 matching over 7 bases. After removal of 1 base from V and 2 bases from J, the junction contained 3 bases not matched to a gene. This CDR3 has 15 residues. From germline, CDR1 is SGHTA and CDR2 FQGTGA. CDR3 loop: CASSLIGRLTDTQYF. The DNA of the CDR3 is TGTGCCAGCAGCTTAATCGGGAGGCTCACAGATACGCAGTATTTT. Using reference TRBV7-3 and TRBJ2-3 for the parts outside the CDR3, the full variable domain is GAGVSQTPSNKVTEKGKYVELRCDPISGHTALYWYRQSLGQGPEFLIYFQGTGAADDSGLPNDRFFAVRPEGSVSTLKIQRTERGDSAVYLCASSLIGRLTDTQYFGPGTRLTVL.

The V and J genes are TRBV9 and TRBJ1-2; TRBD1 matches at 8 bases. Germline values: CDR1 SGDLS, CDR2 YYNGEE. Trimming cost V 4 bases and J 7 bases; bases outside gene matches: 6. This CDR3 is 13 amino acids long. The CDR3 loop is CASSPRGQFGYTF. CDR3 nucleotide sequence: TGTGCCAGCAGCCCCAGGGGGCAGTTTGGCTACACCTTC.

CDR3 DNA: TGTGCCAGCAGCGCGTCGAGGCGGGACTATGGCTACACCTTC. This encodes CASSASRRDYGYTF. The rearrangement joins TRBV3-1 (or the pseudogene TRBV3-2) to TRBJ1-2; D unresolved. Germline V lookup: CDR1 LGHDT, CDR2 YNNKEL (reference sequence). The V and J ends lost 5 bases and 3 bases respectively, with 13 bases between them. CDR3 length: 14 residues.

J is TRBJ2-3 and V is TRBV9, with 12 bases aligning to TRBD2. The CDR3 extends over 16 amino acids. Looked up from germline, CDR1 is SGDLS and CDR2 is YYNGEE. V lost 3 bases to trimming and J lost 0 bases; unmatched junction nucleotides: 2. This chain's CDR3 is CASSGTSGISTDTQYF. The CDR3 DNA sequence: TGTGCCAGCAGCGGGACTAGCGGGATTAGCACAGATACGCAGTATTTT.

The chain joins TRBV18 to TRBJ1-5, with D possibly being TRBD1 (5 bases). The V and J ends lost 3 bases and 3 bases respectively, with 9 bases between them. This CDR3 spans 14 amino acids. CDR1 is KGHSH, CDR2 LQKENI, per germline. CDR3 loop: CASSPDSHNQPQHF. As DNA, the CDR3 is TGTGCCAGCTCACCCGACAGCCACAATCAGCCCCAGCATTTT.

This chain connects TRBV19 to TRBJ2-5; D call uncertain. The germline V gene has CDR1 LNHDA and CDR2 SQIVND (reference sequence). CDR3 length: 12 residues. Between the trimmed V and J ends, which lost 2 bases and 2 bases, there was a span of 3 bases. CDR3 region: CASSISQETQYF. CDR3 nucleotides: TGTGCCAGTAGTATATCGCAAGAGACCCAGTACTTC.

This sequence joins TRBV12-3 or TRBV12-4 and TRBJ1-2; TRBD1 matches 7 bases. Losses at the gene ends were 1 base for V and 7 bases for J; bases not matched to a gene: 3. The CDR3 runs to 13 residues. CDR3 DNA: TGTGCCAGCAGTTTAGACAGGGGATTTGGCTACACCTTC. This encodes CASSLDRGFGYTF.

To note about this clone: This sample also contains other DNA sequences that code for the same CDR3. The chain has TRBV9 and TRBJ2-1, with 7 bases matching TRBD2. The CDR3 loop spans 15 amino acids. The germline CDR1 and CDR2 sequences are SGDLS and YYNGEE. With 0 bases clipped from V and 2 bases from J, the junction kept 2 bases outside the gene matches. The CDR3 loop reads CASSVGAGAYNEQFF. CDR3 nucleotides: TGTGCCAGCAGCGTAGGGGCGGGGGCCTACAATGAGCAGTTCTTC.

The CDR3 sequence is CASSVTGSSGNTIYF. The CDR3 nucleotides read TGCGCCAGCAGCGTCACAGGTAGCTCTGGAAACACCATATATTTT. This chain links TRBV5-1 with TRBJ1-3, with D possibly being TRBD1 (5 bases). Trimming stripped 4 bases from V and 0 bases from J, with 11 bases between. The CDR3 is 15 amino acids. From germline, CDR1 is SGHRS and CDR2 YFSETQ.

V usage is TRBV5-4 and J usage is TRBJ2-7; 9 bases match TRBD1. The germline V gene encodes CDR1 SGHNT and CDR2 YYREEE (reference sequence). The V segment lost 4 bases and the J segment 1 base; nucleotides outside the gene matches: 3. CDR3 length equals 14 residues. This CDR3 reads CASSKDRGSYEQYF. CDR3 DNA sequence: TGTGCCAGCAGCAAGGACAGGGGATCCTACGAGCAGTACTTC.

The chain has TRBV9 and TRBJ2-5; 7 bases are shared with TRBD2. V shed 4 bases and J 5 bases; nucleotides not matched to a gene: 11. CDR1 SGDLS and CDR2 YYNGEE come from the germline V gene. This CDR3 spans 15 amino acids. CDR3 sequence reads: CASSPHRDYKETQYF. The CDR3 region has the DNA TGTGCCAGCAGCCCACACCGGGACTACAAGGAGACCCAGTACTTC.